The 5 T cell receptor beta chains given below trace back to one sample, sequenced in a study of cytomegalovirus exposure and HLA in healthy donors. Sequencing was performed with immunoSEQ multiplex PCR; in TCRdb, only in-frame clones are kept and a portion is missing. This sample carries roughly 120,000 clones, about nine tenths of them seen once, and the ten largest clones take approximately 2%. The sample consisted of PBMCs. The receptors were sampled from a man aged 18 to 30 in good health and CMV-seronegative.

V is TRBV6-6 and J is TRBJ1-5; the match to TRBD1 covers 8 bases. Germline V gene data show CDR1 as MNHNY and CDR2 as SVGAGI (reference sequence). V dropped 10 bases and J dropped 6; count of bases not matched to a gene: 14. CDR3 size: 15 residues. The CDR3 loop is CATKTGGEGSQPQHF. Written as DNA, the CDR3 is TGTGCCACCAAAACAGGGGGTGAGGGGAGTCAGCCCCAGCATTTT.

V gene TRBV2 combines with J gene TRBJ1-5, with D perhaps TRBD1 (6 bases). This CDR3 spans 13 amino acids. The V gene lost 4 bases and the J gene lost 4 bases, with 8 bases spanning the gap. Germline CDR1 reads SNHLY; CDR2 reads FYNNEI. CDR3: CASSGDNNQPQHF. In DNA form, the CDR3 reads TGTGCCAGCAGTGGGGACAATAATCAGCCCCAGCATTTT.

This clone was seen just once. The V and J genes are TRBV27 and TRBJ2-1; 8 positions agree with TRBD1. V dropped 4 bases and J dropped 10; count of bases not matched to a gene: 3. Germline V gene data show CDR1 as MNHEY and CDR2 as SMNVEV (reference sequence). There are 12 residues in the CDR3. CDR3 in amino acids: CASSWTGSEQFF. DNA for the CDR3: TGTGCCAGCAGTTGGACAGGGAGCGAGCAGTTCTTC.

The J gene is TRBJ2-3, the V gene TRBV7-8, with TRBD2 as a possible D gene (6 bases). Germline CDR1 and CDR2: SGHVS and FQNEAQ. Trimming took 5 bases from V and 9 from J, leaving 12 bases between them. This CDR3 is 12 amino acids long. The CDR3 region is CASSVDGGTQYF. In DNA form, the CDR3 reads TGTGCCAGCAGCGTAGACGGAGGGACGCAGTATTTT.

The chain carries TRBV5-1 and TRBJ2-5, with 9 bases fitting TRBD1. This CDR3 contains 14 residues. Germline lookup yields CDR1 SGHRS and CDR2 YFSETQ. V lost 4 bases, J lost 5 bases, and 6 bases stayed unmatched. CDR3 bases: TGCGCCAGCAGCGGGGGACAGGGCCCCGAGACCCAGTACTTC. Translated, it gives CASSGGQGPETQYF.